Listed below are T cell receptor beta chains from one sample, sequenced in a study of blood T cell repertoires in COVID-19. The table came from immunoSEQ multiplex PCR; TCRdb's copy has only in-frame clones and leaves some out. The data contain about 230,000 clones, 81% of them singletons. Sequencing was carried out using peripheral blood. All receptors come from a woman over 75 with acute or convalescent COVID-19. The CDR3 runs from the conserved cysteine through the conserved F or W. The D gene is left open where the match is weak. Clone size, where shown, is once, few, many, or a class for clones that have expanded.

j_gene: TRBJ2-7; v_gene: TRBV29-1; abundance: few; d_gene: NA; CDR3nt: TGCAGTGCCCAGGGGGGTACCTACGAGCAGTACTTC; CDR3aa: CSAQGGTYEQYF
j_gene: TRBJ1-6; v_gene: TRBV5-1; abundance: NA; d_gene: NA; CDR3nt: TGCGCCAGCAGCTTAGGGGTTCAAGATTCACCCCTCCACTTT; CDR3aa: CASSLGVQDSPLHF
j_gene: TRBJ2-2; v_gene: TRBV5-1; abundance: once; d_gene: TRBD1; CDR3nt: TGCGCCAGCAGCTCCGACAGGGTTGGCGGGGAGCTGTTTTTT; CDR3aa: CASSSDRVGGELFF
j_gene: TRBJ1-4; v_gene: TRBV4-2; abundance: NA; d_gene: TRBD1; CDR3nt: TGTGCCAGCAGTACCGGGGACAGGGGTAATGAAAAACTGTTTTTT; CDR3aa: CASSTGDRGNEKLFF
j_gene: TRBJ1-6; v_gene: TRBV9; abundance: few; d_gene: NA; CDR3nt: TGTGCCAGCAGCGCAGGAACTAGGGCTTATAATTCACCCCTCCACTTT; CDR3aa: CASSAGTRAYNSPLHF
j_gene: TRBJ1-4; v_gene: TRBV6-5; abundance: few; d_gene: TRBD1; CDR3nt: TGTGCCAGCAGTTGGGGAACCAGGGGGCAGGGTGAAAAACTGTTTTTT; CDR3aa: CASSWGTRGQGEKLFF
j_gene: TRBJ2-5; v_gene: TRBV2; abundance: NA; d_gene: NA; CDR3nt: TGTGCCAGCAGTGGAAGCACCTTCCAAGAGACCCAGTACTTC; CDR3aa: CASSGSTFQETQYF
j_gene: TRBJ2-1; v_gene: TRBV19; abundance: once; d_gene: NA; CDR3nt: TGTGCCAGTAGTACGCTGACAGGCTCCTACAATGAGCAGTTCTTC; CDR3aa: CASSTLTGSYNEQFF
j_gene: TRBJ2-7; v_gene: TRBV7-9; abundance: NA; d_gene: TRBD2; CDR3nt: TGTGCCAGCAGCTTAGCGAGGCCTAGCGGGGGCTACGAGCAGTACTTC; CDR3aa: CASSLARPSGGYEQYF
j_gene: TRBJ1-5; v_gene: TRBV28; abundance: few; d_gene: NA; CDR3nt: TGTGCCAGCAGCCAGACAGGCAATAGCAATCAGCCCCAGCATTTT; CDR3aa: CASSQTGNSNQPQHF
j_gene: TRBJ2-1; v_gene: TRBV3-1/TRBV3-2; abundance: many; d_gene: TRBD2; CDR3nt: TGTGCCAGCAGCCAAGAGAACTTTACCCCACTAGCGGCAGACTCCACCTCCTACAATGAGCAGTTCTTC; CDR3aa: CASSQENFTPLAADSTSYNEQFF
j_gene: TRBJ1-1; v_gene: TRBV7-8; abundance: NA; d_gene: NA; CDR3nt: TGTGCCAGCAGCTTAGGACATCCGAACACTGAAGCTTTCTTT; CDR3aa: CASSLGHPNTEAFF
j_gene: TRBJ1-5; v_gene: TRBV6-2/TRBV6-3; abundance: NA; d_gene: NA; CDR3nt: TGTGCCAGCAGCCCTCGGGGGGGGATCGGACTTAGCAATCAGCCCCAGCATTTT; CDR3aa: CASSPRGGIGLSNQPQHF
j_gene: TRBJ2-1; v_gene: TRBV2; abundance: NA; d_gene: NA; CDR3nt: TGTGCCAGCAGACAGGGCGTTTGGGAGTTCTTC; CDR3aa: CASRQGVWEFF
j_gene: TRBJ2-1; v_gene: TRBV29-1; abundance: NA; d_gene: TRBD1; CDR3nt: TGCAGCGTTGCGGGACAGGGGTACAATGAGCAGTTCTTC; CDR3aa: CSVAGQGYNEQFF
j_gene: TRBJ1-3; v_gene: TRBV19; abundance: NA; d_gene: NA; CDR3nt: TGTGCCAGCTCCCCCGGGAACACCATATATTTT; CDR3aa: CASSPGNTIYF
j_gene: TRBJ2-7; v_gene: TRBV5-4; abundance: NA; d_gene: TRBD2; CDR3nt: TGTGCCAGCAGCTTGGGGACGGGAGGGTTAAACGAGCAGTACTTC; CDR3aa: CASSLGTGGLNEQYF